The subject of this entry is one T cell receptor (beta chain). TCRdb's copy holds only in-frame clones and misses some; the assay was immunoSEQ multiplex PCR. The sample carries 50,000 or so clones, approximately 88% recorded once. The data stem from a study of blood T cell repertoires in COVID-19. The sequenced sample consisted of peripheral blood. This clonotype originated in a man between 65 and 85 years old with acute or convalescent COVID-19.

CDR3 region: CASMGDYNSPLHF. The CDR3 DNA is TGCGCCAGCATGGGAGACTATAATTCACCCCTCCACTTT. The chain employs TRBV4-1 and TRBJ1-6; D gene unclear. The CDR3 is 13 residues long. Trimming removed 7 bases from V and 3 bases from J, with 7 bases in between. Germline V gene lookup returns CDR1 MGHRA and CDR2 YSYEKL.